This is a list of T cell receptor beta chains from one sample in a study of T cells after yellow fever vaccination. TCRdb reanalysed the 5' RACE reads using MiXCR and keeps one entry per CDR3 protein. The sample lists 300,000 to 400,000 distinct CDR3 sequences, 3% to 4.5% occurring once. The sample in question was PBMCs, obtained 5 days after the yellow fever booster vaccination. The receptors shown here come from a man between 18 and 29 years old who received the YFV17D yellow fever vaccine. Each CDR3 is given with its conserved first and last residue. D genes are given only for firm matches. The size entry is marked missing in some rows and otherwise reads once, few, many or a size class.

clone size	D gene	V gene	J gene	CDR3 DNA	CDR3 protein
.	.	TRBV29-1	TRBJ2-1	TGCAGCGTTGCACCCCACGGGGCTCATGCCGATGAGCAGTTCTTC	CSVAPHGAHADEQFF
few	.	TRBV18	TRBJ2-5	TGTGCCAGCTCGCTCAGAGACTTAGAGACCCAGTACTTC	CASSLRDLETQYF
.	TRBD2	TRBV7-9	TRBJ2-1	TGTGCCAGCAGCGCACCCCCTCGACTAGCGGTTTACAATGAGCAGTTCTTC	CASSAPPRLAVYNEQFF
many	TRBD2	TRBV20-1	TRBJ2-3	TGCAGTGCCATTACCCCCCAGGGACTAGCGCCCGATACGCAGTATTTT	CSAITPQGLAPDTQYF
many	.	TRBV5-5	TRBJ1-6	TGTGCCAGCAGCTTAGACCTAACAGGGAATTCACCCCTCCACTTT	CASSLDLTGNSPLHF
few	.	TRBV20-1	TRBJ2-2	TGCAGTGCTAGAGGACCGGGAACGAACACCGGGGAGCTGTTTTTT	CSARGPGTNTGELFF
few	TRBD2	TRBV7-8	TRBJ2-3	TGTGCCAGCAGCTTAGGGTCTCTAGGAATTAGCGGGGGGGATACGCAGTATTTT	CASSLGSLGISGGDTQYF
few	.	TRBV29-1	TRBJ1-4	TGCAGCGTTGAAGATCCGGGAAGGGCGTCTAATGAAAAACTGTTTTTT	CSVEDPGRASNEKLFF
.	.	TRBV5-1	TRBJ2-7	TGCGCCAGCAGGGGTCAATACGAGCAGTACTTC	CASRGQYEQYF
.	.	TRBV5-6	TRBJ2-2	TGTGCCAGCAGCAGGGTGGGGAGGACCGGGGAGCTGTTTTTT	CASSRVGRTGELFF